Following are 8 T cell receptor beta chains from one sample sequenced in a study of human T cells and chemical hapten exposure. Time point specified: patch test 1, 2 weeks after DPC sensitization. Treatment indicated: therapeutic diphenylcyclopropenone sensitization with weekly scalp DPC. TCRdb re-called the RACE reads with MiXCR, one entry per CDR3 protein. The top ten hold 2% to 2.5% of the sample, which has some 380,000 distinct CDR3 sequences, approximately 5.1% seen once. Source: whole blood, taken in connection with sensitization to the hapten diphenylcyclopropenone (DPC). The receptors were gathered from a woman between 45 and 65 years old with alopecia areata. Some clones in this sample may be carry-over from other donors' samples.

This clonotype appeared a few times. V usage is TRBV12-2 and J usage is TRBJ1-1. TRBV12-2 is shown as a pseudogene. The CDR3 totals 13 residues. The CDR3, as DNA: TGTGCAAGTCGCTTACGGGTGGGACTGGAAGCTTTCTTT. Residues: CASRLRVGLEAFF.

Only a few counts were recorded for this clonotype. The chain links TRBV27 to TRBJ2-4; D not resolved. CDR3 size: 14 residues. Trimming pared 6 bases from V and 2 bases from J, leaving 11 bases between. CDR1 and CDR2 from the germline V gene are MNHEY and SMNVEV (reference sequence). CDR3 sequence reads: CASRAVGSKNIQYF. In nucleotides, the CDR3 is TGTGCCAGCAGAGCCGTTGGGTCCAAAAACATTCAGTACTTC.

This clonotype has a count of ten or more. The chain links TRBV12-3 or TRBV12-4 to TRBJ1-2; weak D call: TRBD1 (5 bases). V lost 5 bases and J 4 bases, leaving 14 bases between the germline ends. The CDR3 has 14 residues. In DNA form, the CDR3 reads TGTGCCAGCAGTCCTGGGGGGGTAGGCTATGGCTACACCTTC. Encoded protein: CASSPGGVGYGYTF.

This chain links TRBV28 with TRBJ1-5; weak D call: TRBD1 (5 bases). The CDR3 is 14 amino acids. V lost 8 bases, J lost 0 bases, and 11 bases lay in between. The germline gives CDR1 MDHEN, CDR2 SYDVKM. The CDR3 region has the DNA TGTGCCAGCCGACAGACGCTTAGCAATCAGCCCCAGCATTTT. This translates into CASRQTLSNQPQHF.

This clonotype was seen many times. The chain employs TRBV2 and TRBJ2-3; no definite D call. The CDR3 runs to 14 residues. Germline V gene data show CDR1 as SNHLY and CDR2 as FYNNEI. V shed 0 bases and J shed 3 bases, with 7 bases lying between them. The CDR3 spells CASSEASETDTQYF. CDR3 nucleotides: TGTGCCAGCAGTGAAGCGTCAGAGACAGATACGCAGTATTTT.

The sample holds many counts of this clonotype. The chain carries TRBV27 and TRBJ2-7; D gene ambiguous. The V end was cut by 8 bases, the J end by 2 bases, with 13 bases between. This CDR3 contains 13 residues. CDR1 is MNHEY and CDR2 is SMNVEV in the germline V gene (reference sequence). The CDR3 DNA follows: TGTGCCAGCGGACCCCTGGGCCCCTACGAGCAGTACTTC. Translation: CASGPLGPYEQYF.

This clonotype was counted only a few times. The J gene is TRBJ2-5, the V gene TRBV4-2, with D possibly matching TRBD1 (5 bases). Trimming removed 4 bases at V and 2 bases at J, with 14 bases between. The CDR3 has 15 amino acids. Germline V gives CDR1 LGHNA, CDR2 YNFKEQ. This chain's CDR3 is CASSLGQGFQETQYF. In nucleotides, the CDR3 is TGTGCCAGCAGCCTGGGGCAAGGATTTCAAGAGACCCAGTACTTC.

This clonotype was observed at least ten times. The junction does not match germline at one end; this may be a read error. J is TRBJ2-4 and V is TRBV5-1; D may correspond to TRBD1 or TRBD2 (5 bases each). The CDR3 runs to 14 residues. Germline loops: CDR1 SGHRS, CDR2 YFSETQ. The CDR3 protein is CAGSQGEAKNIQYF. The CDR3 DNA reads TGCGCCGGCAGCCAGGGAGAGGCCAAAAACATTCAGTACTTC.